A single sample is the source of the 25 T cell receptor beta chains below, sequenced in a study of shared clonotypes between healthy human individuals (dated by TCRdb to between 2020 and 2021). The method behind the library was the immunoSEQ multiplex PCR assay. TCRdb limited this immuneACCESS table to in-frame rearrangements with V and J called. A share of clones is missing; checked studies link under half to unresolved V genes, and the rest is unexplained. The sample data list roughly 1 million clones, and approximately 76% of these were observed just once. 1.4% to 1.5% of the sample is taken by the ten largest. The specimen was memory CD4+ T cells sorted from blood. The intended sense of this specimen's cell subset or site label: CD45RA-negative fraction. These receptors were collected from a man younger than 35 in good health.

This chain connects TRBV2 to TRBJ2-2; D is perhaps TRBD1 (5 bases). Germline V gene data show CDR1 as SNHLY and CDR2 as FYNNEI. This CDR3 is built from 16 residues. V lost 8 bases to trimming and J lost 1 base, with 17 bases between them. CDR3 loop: CASAGQGGRNTGELFF. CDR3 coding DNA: TGTGCCAGCGCTGGGCAGGGCGGCAGGAACACCGGGGAGCTGTTTTTT. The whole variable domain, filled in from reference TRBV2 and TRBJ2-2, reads EPEVTQTPSHQVTQMGQEVILRCVPISNHLYFYWYRQILGQKVEFLVSFYNNEISEKSEIFDDQFSVERPDGSNFTLKIRSTKLEDSAMYFCASAGQGGRNTGELFFGEGSRLTVL.

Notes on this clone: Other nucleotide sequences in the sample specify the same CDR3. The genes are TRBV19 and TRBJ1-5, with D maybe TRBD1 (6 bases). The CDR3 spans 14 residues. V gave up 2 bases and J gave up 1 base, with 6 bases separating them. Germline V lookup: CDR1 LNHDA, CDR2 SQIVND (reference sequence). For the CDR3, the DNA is TGTGCCAGTAGTATACAGGGGAGCAATCAGCCCCAGCATTTT. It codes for CASSIQGSNQPQHF.

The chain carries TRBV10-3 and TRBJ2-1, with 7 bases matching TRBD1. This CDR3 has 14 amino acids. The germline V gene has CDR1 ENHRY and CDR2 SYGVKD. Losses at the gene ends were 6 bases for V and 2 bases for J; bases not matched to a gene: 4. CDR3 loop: CAISTDRAYNEQFF. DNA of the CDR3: TGTGCCATCAGCACCGACAGGGCCTACAATGAGCAGTTCTTC.

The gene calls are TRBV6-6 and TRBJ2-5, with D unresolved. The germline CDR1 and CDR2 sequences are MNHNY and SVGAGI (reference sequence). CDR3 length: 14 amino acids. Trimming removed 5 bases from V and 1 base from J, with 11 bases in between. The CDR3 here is CASSRIISQETQYF. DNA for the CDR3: TGTGCCAGCAGTCGAATAATCAGCCAAGAGACCCAGTACTTC.

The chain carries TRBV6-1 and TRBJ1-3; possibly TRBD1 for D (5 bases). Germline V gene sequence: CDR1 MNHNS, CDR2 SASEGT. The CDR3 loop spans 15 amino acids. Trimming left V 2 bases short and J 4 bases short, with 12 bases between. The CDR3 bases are TGTGCCAGCAGTGAACTACCGGGGCCCGGAAACACCATATATTTT. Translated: CASSELPGPGNTIYF.

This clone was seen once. This CDR3 is CASSLEGARGAEGYTF. The DNA for the CDR3 is TGTGCCAGCAGCTTAGAAGGCGCTCGGGGGGCTGAGGGCTACACCTTC. The chain links TRBV7-2 to TRBJ1-2; TRBD1 might be the D (6 bases). This CDR3 has 16 residues. Trimming shortened V by 1 base and J by 8 bases, and 20 bases separated the two germline ends. Germline loops: CDR1 SGHTA, CDR2 FQGNSA.

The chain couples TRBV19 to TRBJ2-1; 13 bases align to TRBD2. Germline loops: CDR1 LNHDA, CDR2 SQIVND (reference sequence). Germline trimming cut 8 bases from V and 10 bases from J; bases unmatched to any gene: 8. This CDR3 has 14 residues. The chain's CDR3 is CASATGLAGDEQFF. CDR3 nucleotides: TGTGCCAGTGCCACCGGACTAGCGGGAGACGAGCAGTTCTTC.

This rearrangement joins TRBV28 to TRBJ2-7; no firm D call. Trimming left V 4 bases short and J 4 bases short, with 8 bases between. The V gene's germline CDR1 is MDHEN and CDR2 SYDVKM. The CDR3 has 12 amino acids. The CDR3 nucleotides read TGTGCCAGCAGTTACCGTTTTTACGAGCAGTACTTC. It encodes CASSYRFYEQYF.

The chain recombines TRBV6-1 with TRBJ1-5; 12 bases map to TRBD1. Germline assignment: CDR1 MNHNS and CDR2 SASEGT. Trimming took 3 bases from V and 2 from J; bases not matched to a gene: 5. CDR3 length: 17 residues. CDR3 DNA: TGTGCCAGCAGTGATGGGACAGGGGGCGTGGGCAATCAGCCCCAGCATTTT. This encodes CASSDGTGGVGNQPQHF.

The CDR3 DNA sequence: TGTGCCAGCAGTATCACCCGGGACAGGGATGAGCAGTTCTTC. Protein sequence: CASSITRDRDEQFF. This rearrangement joins TRBV28 to TRBJ2-1; TRBD1 agrees at 9 bases. CDR1 and CDR2 (germline): MDHEN, SYDVKM. The CDR3 is made up of 14 amino acids. V was clipped by 5 bases and J by 8 bases; unmatched bases: 7. The whole variable domain, remainder taken from reference TRBV28 and TRBJ2-1, is DVKVTQSSRYLVKRTGEKVFLECVQDMDHENMFWYRQDPGLGLRLIYFSYDVKMKEKGDIPEGYSVSREKKERFSLILESASTNQTSMYLCASSITRDRDEQFFGPGTRLTVL.

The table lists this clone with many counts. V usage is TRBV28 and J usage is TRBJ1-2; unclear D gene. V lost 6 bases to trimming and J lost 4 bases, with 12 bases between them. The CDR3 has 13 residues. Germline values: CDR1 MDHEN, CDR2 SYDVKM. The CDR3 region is CASRTYDLYGYTF. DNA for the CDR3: TGTGCCAGCAGAACATACGACCTCTATGGCTACACCTTC.

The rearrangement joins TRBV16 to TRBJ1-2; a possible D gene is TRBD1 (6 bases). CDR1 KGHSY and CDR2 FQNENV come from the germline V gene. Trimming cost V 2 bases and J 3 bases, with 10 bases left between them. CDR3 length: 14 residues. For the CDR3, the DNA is TGTGCCAGCAGCCAAAACAGGGCAGACTATGGCTACACCTTC. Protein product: CASSQNRADYGYTF.

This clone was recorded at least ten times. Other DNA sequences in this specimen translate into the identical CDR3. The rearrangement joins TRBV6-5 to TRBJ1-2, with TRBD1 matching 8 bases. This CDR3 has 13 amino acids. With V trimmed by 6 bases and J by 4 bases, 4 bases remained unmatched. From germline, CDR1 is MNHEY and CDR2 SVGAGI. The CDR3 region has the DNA TGTGCCAGCAGACCTACAGGGGGCTATGGCTACACCTTC. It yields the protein CASRPTGGYGYTF.

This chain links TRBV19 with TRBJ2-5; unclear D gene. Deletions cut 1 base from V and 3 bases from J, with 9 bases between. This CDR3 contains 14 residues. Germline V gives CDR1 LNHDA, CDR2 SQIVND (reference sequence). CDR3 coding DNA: TGTGCCAGTAGTATAGGGACCAAGGAAGAGACCCAGTACTTC. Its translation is CASSIGTKEETQYF.

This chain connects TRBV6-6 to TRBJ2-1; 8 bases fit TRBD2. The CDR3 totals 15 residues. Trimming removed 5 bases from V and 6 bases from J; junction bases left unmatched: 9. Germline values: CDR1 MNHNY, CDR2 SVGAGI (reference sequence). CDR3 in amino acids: CASSARLALGNEQFF. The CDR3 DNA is TGTGCCAGCAGTGCCCGACTAGCGTTGGGCAATGAGCAGTTCTTC.

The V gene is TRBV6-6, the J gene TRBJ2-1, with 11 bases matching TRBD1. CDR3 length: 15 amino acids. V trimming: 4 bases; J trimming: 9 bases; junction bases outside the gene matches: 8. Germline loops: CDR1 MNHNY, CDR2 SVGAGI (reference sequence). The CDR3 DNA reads TGTGCCAGCAGTTCCCCAACTGGGACAGGGGGTGAGCAGTTCTTC. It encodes CASSSPTGTGGEQFF.

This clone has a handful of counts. CDR3 residues: CSVAGGSTYNEQFF. In DNA, the CDR3 is TGCAGCGTTGCTGGGGGATCAACCTACAATGAGCAGTTCTTC. The V gene is TRBV29-1, the J gene TRBJ2-1; perhaps D is TRBD1 or TRBD2 (5 bases each). The CDR3 consists of 14 residues. V gave up 4 bases and J gave up 2 bases, with 12 bases separating them. CDR1 and CDR2 (germline): SQVTM, ANQGSEA.

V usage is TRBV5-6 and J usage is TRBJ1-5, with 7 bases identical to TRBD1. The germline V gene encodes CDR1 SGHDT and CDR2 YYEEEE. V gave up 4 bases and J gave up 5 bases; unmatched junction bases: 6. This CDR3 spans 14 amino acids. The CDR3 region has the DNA TGTGCCAGCAGCATCGGCGACAGGGATCAGCCCCAGCATTTT. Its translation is CASSIGDRDQPQHF.

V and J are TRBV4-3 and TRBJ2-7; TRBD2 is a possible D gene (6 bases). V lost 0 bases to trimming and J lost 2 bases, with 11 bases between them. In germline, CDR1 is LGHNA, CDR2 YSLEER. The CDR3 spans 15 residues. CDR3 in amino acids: CASSQDPTGAYEQYF. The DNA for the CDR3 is TGCGCCAGCAGCCAAGATCCCACGGGGGCCTACGAGCAGTACTTC.

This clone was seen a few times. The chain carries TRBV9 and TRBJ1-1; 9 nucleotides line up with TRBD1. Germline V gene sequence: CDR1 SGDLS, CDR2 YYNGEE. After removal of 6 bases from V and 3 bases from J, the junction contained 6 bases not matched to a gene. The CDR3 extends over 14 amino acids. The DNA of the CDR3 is TGTGCCAGCAAACTGGGACAGGGTGACACTGAAGCTTTCTTT. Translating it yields CASKLGQGDTEAFF.

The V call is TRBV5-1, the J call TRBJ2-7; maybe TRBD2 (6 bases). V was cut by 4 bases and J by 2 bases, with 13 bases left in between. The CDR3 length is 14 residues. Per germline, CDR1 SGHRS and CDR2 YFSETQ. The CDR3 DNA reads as TGCGCCAGCAGCCCGGGGGTCAGGGCCTACGAGCAGTACTTC. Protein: CASSPGVRAYEQYF.

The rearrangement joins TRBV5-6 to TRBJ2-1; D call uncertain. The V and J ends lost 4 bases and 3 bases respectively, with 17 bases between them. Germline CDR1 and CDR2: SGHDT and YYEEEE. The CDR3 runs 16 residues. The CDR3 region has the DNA TGTGCCAGCAGCCCAGCTGCTAGGATGTTCTACAATGAGCAGTTCTTC. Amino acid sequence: CASSPAARMFYNEQFF.

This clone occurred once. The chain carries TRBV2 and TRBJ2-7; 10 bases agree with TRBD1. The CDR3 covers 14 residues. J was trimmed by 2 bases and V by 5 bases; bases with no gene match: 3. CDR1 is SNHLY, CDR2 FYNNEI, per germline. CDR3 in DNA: TGTGCCAGCAGTTCCGGGACAGGGGCCTACGAGCAGTACTTC. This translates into CASSSGTGAYEQYF.

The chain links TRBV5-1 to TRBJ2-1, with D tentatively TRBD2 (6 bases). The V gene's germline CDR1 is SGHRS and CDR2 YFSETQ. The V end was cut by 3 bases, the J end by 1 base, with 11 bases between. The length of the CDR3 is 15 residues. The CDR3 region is CASSWSAGSYNEQFF. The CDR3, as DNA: TGCGCCAGCAGCTGGAGCGCGGGGTCCTACAATGAGCAGTTCTTC.

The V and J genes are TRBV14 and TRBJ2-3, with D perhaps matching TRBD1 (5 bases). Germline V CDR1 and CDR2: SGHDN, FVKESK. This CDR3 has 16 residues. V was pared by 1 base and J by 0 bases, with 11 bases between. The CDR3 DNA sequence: TGTGCCAGCAGCCAAGGGGGCTTGACTAGCACAGATACGCAGTATTTT. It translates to CASSQGGLTSTDTQYF. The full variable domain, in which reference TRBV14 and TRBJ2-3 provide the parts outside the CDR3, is EAGVTQFPSHSVIEKGQTVTLRCDPISGHDNLYWYRRVMGKEIKFLLHFVKESKQDESGMPNNRFLAERTGGTYSTLKVQPAELEDSGVYFCASSQGGLTSTDTQYFGPGTRLTVL.